This is a list of T cell receptor beta chains from one sample in a study of breast tumors, draining lymph nodes, adjacent tissues. TCRdb recomputed calls from the multiplex PCR reads with MiXCR, one row per CDR3 protein. The table has 200,000 to 250,000 distinct CDR3 sequences, less than 40% seen once. Sequencing input: axillary lymph node tissue. The origin of the receptors is a female donor with breast cancer. Some clones in this sample may be carry-over from other donors' samples. The CDR3 runs from the conserved cysteine through the conserved F or W. D genes are given only for firm matches. Clone sizes are given selectively: once, few, many, or a class where the clone is expanded.

>TRBV12-3/TRBV12-4|many|TRBJ2-1|NA
TGTGCCAGCAGTGCCTCAGCCGGGACTGCTACCAATGAGCAGTTCTTC
CASSASAGTATNEQFF
>TRBV19|many|TRBJ1-2|TRBD1
TGTGCCAGTAGTGCCCAGGGGGGATTCAACTATGGCTACACCTTC
CASSAQGGFNYGYTF
>TRBV11-2|NA|TRBJ1-1|NA
TGTGCCAGCAGCTTAGATCAGGGAGTTATGAACACTGAAGCTTTCTTT
CASSLDQGVMNTEAFF
>TRBV7-6|many|TRBJ2-2|NA
TGTGCCAGTCGAAATAGCGAGGGTAGCGGGGAGCTGTTTTTT
CASRNSEGSGELFF
>TRBV11-2|many|TRBJ2-5|TRBD2
TGTGCCAGCAGCTTAGTTGCGGGGGGACAAGAGACCCAGTACTTC
CASSLVAGGQETQYF
>TRBV6-5|NA|TRBJ2-5|TRBD2
TGTGCCAGCAGTCACTCTACTAGCGGGGTTGAGACCCAGTACTTC
CASSHSTSGVETQYF
>TRBV9|many|TRBJ2-2|TRBD2
TGTGCCAGCAGCGTTACTAGCGCCCCGGACACCGGGGAGCTGTTTTTT
CASSVTSAPDTGELFF
>TRBV19|NA|TRBJ1-2|NA
TGTGCCACAAGAAGGGGGGGGGACCATGGCTACACCTTC
CATRRGGDHGYTF
>TRBV11-2|few|TRBJ1-1|NA
TGTGCCAGCAGCTTAATGGGTAGCACTGAAGCTTTCTTT
CASSLMGSTEAFF
>TRBV20-1|medium-sized|TRBJ2-5|TRBD2
TGCAGTGCCATAGCGGGGGGGCAAGAGACCCAGTACTTC
CSAIAGGQETQYF
>TRBV2|many|TRBJ2-3|TRBD2
TGTGCCAGATCTAGCGGGAGTTCAGATACGCAGTATTTT
CARSSGSSDTQYF
>TRBV5-8|few|TRBJ2-1|TRBD2
TGTGCCAGCAGCACCGGGGGGGGATACGATGAGCAGTTCTTC
CASSTGGGYDEQFF
>TRBV6-5|many|TRBJ2-5|NA
TGTGCCAGCAGACTGAATGTGGGGACCCAGTACTTC
CASRLNVGTQYF
>TRBV2|NA|TRBJ1-6|NA
TGTGCCAGCAGCTCCCTCTGGTCGGGGGCGCGTTCACCCCTCCACTTT
CASSSLWSGARSPLHF
>TRBV5-1|many|TRBJ1-2|TRBD1
TGCGCCAGCAGCTCCGGGACAGGGAGCGGCTACACCTTC
CASSSGTGSGYTF
>TRBV6-6|NA|TRBJ2-1|NA
TGTGCCAGCAGTTACCCGACGTGGGGGTCCTACAATGAGCAGTTCTTC
CASSYPTWGSYNEQFF
>TRBV4-3|many|TRBJ1-2|NA
TGCGCCAGCAGCCAAGATGGTGCAGGGAAAACCTATGGCTACACCTTC
CASSQDGAGKTYGYTF
>TRBV19|many|TRBJ2-7|NA
TGTGCCAGTAGTATTTCCGGGTTAGACACCGCCTACGAGCAGTACTTC
CASSISGLDTAYEQYF
>TRBV27|NA|TRBJ2-1|TRBD2
TGTGCCAGCAGTCGAAGGACTAGCGCTAGCTCCTACAATGAGCAGTTCTTC
CASSRRTSASSYNEQFF
>TRBV20-1|few|TRBJ2-1|TRBD2
TGCAGTGTAGCGGGAGTTTTGTCCTACAATGAGCAGTTCTTC
CSVAGVLSYNEQFF
>TRBV3-1|many|TRBJ2-1|NA
TGTGCCAGCAGCGCCACCGCTAGCTCCTACAATGAGCAGTTCTTC
CASSATASSYNEQFF
>TRBV9|many|TRBJ2-3|NA
TGTGCCAGCAGCGTTGTAAGTGGGACCCTCACAGATACGCAGTATTTT
CASSVVSGTLTDTQYF
>TRBV4-2|many|TRBJ2-7|NA
TGTGCCAGCAGCCAAGATAGTGCGATTGACTACGAGCAGTACTTC
CASSQDSAIDYEQYF
>TRBV7-2|few|TRBJ1-1|NA
TGTGCCAGCAGCTCTGGCGGGCTCATGAACACTGAAGCTTTCTTT
CASSSGGLMNTEAFF
>TRBV7-8|many|TRBJ2-1|NA
TGTGCCAGCAGCCGGGTCGGCGAGCAGTTCTTC
CASSRVGEQFF
>TRBV11-2|many|TRBJ2-5|NA
TGTGCCAGCAGCTTAGGCGCTGGGGGGGAGACCCAGTACTTC
CASSLGAGGETQYF
>TRBV20-1|NA|TRBJ1-6|NA
TGCACCTTATTATGGGGACCGAGAAATTCACCCCTCCACTTT
CTLLWGPRNSPLHF
>TRBV20-1|many|TRBJ2-3|TRBD2
TGCAGTGCTGAGCGGGGCAGCACAGATACGCAGTATTTT
CSAERGSTDTQYF
>TRBV2|few|TRBJ1-2|NA
TGTACCGGCAGTGAAGGAGGGACCGCCCTCTATGGCTACACCTTC
CTGSEGGTALYGYTF
>TRBV19|NA|TRBJ1-1|TRBD1
TGTGCCAGTAGATCCCCAGGGACAGGGAATACCTTGAAAGCTTTCTTT
CASRSPGTGNTLKAFF
>TRBV24-1|many|TRBJ2-1|NA
TGTGCCACCAGTGATTGGAGCGTTTGGAGCGGCTACAATGAGCAGTTCTTC
CATSDWSVWSGYNEQFF
>TRBV4-1|many|TRBJ2-5|NA
TGCGCCAGCAGCCAAGGAACTCCCATAGCGAAGACCCAGTACTTC
CASSQGTPIAKTQYF
>TRBV20-1|many|TRBJ2-6|TRBD1
TGCAGTGCTGAAGATTGGGGCACAGGGGCTCTGGGCTCTGGGGCCAACGTCCTGACTTTC
CSAEDWGTGALGSGANVLTF
>TRBV6-6|many|TRBJ2-3|NA
TGTGCCAGCAGTTACGTGGATACGCAGTATTTT
CASSYVDTQYF
>TRBV9|few|TRBJ2-7|NA
TGTGCCAGCAGCGGGGTGGGTGGCAGTGCCTCCTACGAGCAGTACTTC
CASSGVGGSASYEQYF